This TCR beta chain was observed in a study of cytotoxic CD8 clonotypes in ibrutinib-treated CLL. Turning to the study itself: Patients gave response samples after a median 12 months of treatment, range 6 to 36. Samples had a mean of nearly 260,000 productive templates and more than 85,000 productive rearrangements.

CDR1 is SGHNT and CDR2 is YYREEE in the germline V gene (reference sequence). Trimming pared 0 bases from V and 5 bases from J, leaving 7 bases between. The CDR3 loop spans 13 amino acids. Deep sequencing aimed at 1 in 200,000 to 1 in 1 million T cells' resolution. Clones were sequenced by immunoSEQ multiplex PCR, and TCRdb holds only the in-frame ones, with some missing. The data contain about 130,000 clones, around three quarters of them singletons. This sequence originates from a human donor with chronic lymphocytic leukemia. The material was PBMCs, obtained after 12 months of ibrutinib treatment. The chain joins TRBV5-4 to TRBJ2-3; D unclear. The CDR3 coding sequence is TGTGCCAGCAGCTTGGCCGGGCAAGATACGCAGTATTTT. Encoded protein: CASSLAGQDTQYF.